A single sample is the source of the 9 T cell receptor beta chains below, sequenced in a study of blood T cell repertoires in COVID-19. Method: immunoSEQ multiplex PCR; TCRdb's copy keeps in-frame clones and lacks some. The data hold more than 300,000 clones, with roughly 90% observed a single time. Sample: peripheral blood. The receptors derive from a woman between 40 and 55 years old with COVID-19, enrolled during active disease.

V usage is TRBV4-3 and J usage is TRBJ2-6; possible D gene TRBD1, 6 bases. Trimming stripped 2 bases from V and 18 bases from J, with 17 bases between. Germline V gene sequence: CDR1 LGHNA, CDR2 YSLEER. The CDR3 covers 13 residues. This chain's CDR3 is CASSQKQGSVGTF. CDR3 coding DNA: TGCGCCAGCAGCCAAAAACAGGGTTCAGTGGGGACTTTC.

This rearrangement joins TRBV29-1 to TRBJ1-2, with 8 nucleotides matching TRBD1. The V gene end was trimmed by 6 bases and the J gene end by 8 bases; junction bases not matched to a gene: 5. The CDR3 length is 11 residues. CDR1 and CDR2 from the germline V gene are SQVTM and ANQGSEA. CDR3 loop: CSVATGEGYTF. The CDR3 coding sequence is TGCAGCGTCGCGACAGGGGAAGGCTACACCTTC.

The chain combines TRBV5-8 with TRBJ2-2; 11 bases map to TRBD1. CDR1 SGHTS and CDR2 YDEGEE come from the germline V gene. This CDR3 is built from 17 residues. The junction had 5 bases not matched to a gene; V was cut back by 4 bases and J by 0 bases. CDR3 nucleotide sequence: TGTGCCAGCAGCACCCGGGGACAGGGGGCGAACACCGGGGAGCTGTTTTTT. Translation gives CASSTRGQGANTGELFF.

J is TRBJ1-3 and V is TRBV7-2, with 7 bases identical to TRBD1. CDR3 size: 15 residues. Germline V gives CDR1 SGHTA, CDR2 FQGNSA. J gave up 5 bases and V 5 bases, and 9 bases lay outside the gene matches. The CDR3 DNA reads TGTGCCAGCAGCGCAAACAGGGGTGAGCGAAACACCATATATTTT. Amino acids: CASSANRGERNTIYF. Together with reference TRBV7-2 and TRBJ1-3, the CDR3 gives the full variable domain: GAGVSQSPSNKVTEKGKDVELRCDPISGHTALYWYRQSLGQGLEFLIYFQGNSAPDKSGLPSDRFSAERTGGSVSTLTIQRTQQEDSAVYLCASSANRGERNTIYFGEGSWLTVV.

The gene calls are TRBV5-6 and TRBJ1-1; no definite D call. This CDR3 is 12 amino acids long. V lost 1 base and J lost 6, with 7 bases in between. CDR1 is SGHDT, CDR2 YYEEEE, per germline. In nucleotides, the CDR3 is TGTGCCAGCAGCTTGAACTCGGCTGAAGCTTTCTTT. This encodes CASSLNSAEAFF.

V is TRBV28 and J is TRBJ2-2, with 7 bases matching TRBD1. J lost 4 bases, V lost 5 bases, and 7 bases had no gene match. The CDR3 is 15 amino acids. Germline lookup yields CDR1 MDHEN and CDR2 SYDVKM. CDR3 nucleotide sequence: TGTGCCAGCAGTCCAGGACAGGCGGGCACCGGGGAGCTGTTTTTT. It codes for CASSPGQAGTGELFF.

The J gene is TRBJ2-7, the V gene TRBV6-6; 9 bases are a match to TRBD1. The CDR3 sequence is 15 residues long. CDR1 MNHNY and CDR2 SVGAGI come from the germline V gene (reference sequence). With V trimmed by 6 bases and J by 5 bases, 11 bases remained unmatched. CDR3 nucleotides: TGTGCCAGCAGGGACTCGGGACAGGGCCTGAACGAGCAGTACTTC. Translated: CASRDSGQGLNEQYF.

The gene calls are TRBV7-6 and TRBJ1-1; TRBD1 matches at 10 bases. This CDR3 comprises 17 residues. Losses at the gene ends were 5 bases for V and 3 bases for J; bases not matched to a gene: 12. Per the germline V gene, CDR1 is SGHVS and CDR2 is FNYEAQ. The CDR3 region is CASSAARDRGWYTEAFF. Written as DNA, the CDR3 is TGTGCCAGCAGCGCAGCCCGGGACAGGGGATGGTACACTGAAGCTTTCTTT.

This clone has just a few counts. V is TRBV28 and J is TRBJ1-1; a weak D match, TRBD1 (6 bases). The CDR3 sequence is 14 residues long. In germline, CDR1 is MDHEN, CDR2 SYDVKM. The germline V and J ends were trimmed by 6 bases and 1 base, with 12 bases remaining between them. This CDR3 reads CASSPWGQNTEAFF. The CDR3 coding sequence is TGTGCCAGCAGCCCGTGGGGACAGAACACTGAAGCTTTCTTT.